This T cell receptor (beta chain) was observed in a study of shared clonotypes between healthy human individuals. Study results and limitations: Generation probability values for non-shared clonotypes were lower than those for clonotypes shared by all four donors. An anticipated effect of sequencing depth on clonotype sharing among donors was recognized. On the whole, naive subsets had larger estimated richness than memory subsets had.

The germline gives CDR1 SGHAT, CDR2 FQNNGV. CDR3 length: 14 residues. The protocol was immunoSEQ multiplex PCR, while the TCRdb copy is restricted to in-frame clones and leaves out a portion. The sample has some 1,100,000 clones; approximately 80% are singletons. This clone was found once. The target antigen is unknown. The clonotype originates from a man aged 18 to 29 in good health. Some clones in this sample may be carry-over from other donors' samples. Sequencing was performed on memory CD4+ T cells from PBMCs. The subset here: CD45RA-negative fraction. The chain recombines TRBV11-2 with TRBJ2-5, with 8 bases fitting TRBD1. The DNA end lines up better with TRBJ2-7; the J call may be wrong. CDR3 DNA sequence: TGTGCCAGCAGCACCCCGACAGGGGCCTACGAGCAGTACTTC. Translated: CASSTPTGAYEQYF.